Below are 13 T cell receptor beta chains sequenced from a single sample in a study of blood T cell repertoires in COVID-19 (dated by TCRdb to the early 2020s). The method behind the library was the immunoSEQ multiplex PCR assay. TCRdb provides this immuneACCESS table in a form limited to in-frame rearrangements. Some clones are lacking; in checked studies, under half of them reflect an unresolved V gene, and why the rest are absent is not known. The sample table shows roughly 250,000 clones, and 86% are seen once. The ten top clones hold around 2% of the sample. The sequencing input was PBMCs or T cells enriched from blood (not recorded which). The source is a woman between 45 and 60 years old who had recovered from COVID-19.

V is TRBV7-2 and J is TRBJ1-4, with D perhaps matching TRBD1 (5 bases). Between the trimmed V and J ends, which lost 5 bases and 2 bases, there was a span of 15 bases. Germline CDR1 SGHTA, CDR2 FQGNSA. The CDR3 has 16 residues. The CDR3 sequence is CASSTRPRGTNEKLFF. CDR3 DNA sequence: TGTGCCAGCAGCACCCGCCCCCGGGGGACTAATGAAAAACTGTTTTTT.

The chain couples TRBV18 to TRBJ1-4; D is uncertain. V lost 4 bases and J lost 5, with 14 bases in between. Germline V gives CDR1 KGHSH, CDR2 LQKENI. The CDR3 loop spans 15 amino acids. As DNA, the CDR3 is TGTGCCAGCTCACTCTCCGGGAGCAGAAATGAAAAACTGTTTTTT. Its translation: CASSLSGSRNEKLFF.

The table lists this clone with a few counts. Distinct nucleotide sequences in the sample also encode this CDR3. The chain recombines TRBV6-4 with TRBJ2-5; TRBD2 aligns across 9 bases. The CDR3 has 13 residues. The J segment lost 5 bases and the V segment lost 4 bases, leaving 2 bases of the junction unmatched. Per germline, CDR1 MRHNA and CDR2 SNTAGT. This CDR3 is CASSVAGGETQYF. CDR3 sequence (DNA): TGTGCCAGCAGTGTTGCGGGAGGGGAGACCCAGTACTTC.

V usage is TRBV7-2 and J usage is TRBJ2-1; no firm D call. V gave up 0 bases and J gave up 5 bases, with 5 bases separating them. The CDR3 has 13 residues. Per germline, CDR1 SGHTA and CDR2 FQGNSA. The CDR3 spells CASSLAPNNEQFF. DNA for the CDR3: TGTGCCAGCAGCTTAGCGCCTAACAATGAGCAGTTCTTC.

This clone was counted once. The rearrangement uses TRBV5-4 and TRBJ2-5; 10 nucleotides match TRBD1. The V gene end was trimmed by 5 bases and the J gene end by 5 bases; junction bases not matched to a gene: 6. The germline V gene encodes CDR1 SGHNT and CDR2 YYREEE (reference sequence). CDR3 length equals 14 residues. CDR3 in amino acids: CASRRDRGEETQYF. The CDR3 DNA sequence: TGTGCCAGCAGGAGGGACAGGGGAGAGGAGACCCAGTACTTC.

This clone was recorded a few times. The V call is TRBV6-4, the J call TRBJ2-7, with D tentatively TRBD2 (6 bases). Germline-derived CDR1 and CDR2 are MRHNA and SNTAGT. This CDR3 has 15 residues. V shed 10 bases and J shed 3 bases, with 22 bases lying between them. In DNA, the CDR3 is TGTGCCACCGACCACCCCGGGGACTTTGACTACGAGCAGTACTTC. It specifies CATDHPGDFDYEQYF.

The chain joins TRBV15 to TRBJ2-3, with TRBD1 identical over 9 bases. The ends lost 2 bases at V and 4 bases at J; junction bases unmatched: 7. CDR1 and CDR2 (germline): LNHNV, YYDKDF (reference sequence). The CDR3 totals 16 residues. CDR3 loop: CATSRLPGQGPDTQYF. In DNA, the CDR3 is TGTGCCACCAGCAGACTCCCGGGACAGGGCCCAGATACGCAGTATTTT.

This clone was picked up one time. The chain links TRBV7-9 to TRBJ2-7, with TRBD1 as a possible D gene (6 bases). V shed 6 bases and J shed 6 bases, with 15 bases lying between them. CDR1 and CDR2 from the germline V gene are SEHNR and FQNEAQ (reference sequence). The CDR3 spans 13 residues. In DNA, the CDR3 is TGTGCCAGCAGAGCAACAGGGATCGGCGAGCAGTACTTC. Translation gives CASRATGIGEQYF.

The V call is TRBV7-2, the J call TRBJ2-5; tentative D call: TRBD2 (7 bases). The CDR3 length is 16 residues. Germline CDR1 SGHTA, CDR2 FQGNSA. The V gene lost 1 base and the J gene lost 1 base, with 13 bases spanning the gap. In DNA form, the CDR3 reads TGTGCCAGCAGCTTAGGGGGGGCGGGAGCCCAAGAGACCCAGTACTTC. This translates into CASSLGGAGAQETQYF.

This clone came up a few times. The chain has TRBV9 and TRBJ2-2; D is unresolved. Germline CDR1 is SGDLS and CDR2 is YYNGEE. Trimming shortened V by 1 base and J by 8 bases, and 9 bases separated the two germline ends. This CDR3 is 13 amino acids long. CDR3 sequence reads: CASSVLAAGELFF. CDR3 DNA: TGTGCCAGCAGCGTATTGGCGGCAGGGGAGCTGTTTTTT.

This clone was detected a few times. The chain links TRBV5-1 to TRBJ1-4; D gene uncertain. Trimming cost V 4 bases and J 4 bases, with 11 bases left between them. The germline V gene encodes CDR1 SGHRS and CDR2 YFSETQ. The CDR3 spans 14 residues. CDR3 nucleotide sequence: TGCGCCAGCAGCCGGGAGGTTGGTAATGAAAAACTGTTTTTT. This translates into CASSREVGNEKLFF. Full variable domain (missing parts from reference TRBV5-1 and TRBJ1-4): KAGVTQTPRYLIKTRGQQVTLSCSPISGHRSVSWYQQTPGQGLQFLFEYFSETQRNKGNFPGRFSGRQFSNSRSEMNVSTLELGDSALYLCASSREVGNEKLFFGSGTQLSVL.

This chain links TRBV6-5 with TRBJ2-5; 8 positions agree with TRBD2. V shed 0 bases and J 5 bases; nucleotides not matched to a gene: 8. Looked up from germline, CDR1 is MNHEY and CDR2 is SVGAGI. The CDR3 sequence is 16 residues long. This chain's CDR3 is CASSYSLAGGRETQYF. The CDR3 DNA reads TGTGCCAGCAGTTACTCGCTCGCGGGGGGCAGGGAGACCCAGTACTTC.

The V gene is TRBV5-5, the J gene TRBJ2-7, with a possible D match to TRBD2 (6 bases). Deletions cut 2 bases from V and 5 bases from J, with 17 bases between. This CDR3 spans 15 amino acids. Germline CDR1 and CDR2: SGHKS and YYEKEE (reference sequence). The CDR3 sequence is CASSFRAGGANEQYF. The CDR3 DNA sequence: TGTGCCAGCAGCTTCCGGGCTGGAGGGGCTAACGAGCAGTACTTC.